The present T cell receptor beta chain was sequenced within a study of shared clonotypes between healthy human individuals. Study overall: Per donor, CD8 memory used one plate, CD8 naive used two, CD4 memory used three and CD4 naive used three.

Study conclusions and caveats: The small donor group covered limited genetic and exposure diversity.

The germline CDR1 and CDR2 sequences are MNHEY and SMNVEV (reference sequence). The CDR3 has 15 amino acids. The V gene lost 2 bases and the J gene lost 2 bases, with 13 bases spanning the gap. Details on this clone: Its target is not known.

Naive CD8 populations comprised CD45RO-negative cells positively selected for CCR7, excluding terminally differentiated effector memory CD45RA+ cells. The method was immunoSEQ multiplex PCR; TCRdb's version includes in-frame clones alone and lacks a portion of them. Of some 2.1 million clones listed, around 96% were seen once; the top ten hold 1% to 1.3%. The TCR originated in a young man in good health. The chain uses TRBV27 and TRBJ2-7; D is tentatively TRBD1 or TRBD2 (5 bases each). The material sequenced was naive CD8+ T cells sorted from blood. The CDR3 DNA is TGTGCCAGCAGTTTAGGGTTGGGACCCCCCTACGAGCAGTACTTC. Residues: CASSLGLGPPYEQYF.